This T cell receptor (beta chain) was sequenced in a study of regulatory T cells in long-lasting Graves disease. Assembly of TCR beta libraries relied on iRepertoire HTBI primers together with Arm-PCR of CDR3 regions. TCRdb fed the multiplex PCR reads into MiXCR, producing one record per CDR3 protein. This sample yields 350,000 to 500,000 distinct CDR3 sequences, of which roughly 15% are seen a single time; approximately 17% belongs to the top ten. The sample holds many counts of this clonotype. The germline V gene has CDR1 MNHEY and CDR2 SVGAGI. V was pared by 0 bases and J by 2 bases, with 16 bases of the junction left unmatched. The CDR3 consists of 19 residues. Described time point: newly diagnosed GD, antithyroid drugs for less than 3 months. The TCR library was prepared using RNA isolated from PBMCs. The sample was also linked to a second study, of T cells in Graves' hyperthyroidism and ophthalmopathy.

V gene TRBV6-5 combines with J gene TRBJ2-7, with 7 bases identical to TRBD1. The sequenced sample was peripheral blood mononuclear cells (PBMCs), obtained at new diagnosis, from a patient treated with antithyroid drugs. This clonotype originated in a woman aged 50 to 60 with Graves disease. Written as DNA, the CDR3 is TGTGCCAGCAGTTACTCCGTACAACAGGGGTTTAAGTGGACCTACGAGCAGTACTTC. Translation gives CASSYSVQQGFKWTYEQYF.